The 14 T cell receptor beta chains in this list originate from one sample, sequenced in a study of T cells in pancreatic ductal adenocarcinoma. Data came from immunoSEQ multiplex PCR; TCRdb stores just in-frame clones and leaves some out. The sample yields just under 30,000 clones, about 92% seen once. No neoadjuvant therapy was given to the selected pancreatic ductal adenocarcinoma patients before their surgery. Input material: PBMCs. These receptors were taken from a human donor with pancreatic ductal adenocarcinoma.

The chain has TRBV10-3 and TRBJ2-7; 13 bases are shared with TRBD2. CDR1 ENHRY and CDR2 SYGVKD come from the germline V gene. CDR3 size: 13 residues. V was pared by 8 bases and J by 3 bases, with 1 base of the junction left unmatched. CDR3 DNA: TGTGCCATCGGGACTAGCGGGAACTACGAGCAGTACTTC. The encoded protein is CAIGTSGNYEQYF.

The chain carries TRBV7-9 and TRBJ2-7; D call uncertain. The V end was cut by 5 bases, the J end by 0 bases, with 11 bases between. The CDR3 extends over 14 amino acids. CDR1 is SEHNR and CDR2 is FQNEAQ in the germline V gene (reference sequence). This CDR3 is CASSPRLNSYEQYF. CDR3 nucleotide sequence: TGTGCCAGCAGCCCCCGACTGAACTCCTACGAGCAGTACTTC.

CDR3 bases: TGTGCCAGCAGTTTATTTGGGGGAGGGCCCTACGAGCAGTACTTC. This encodes CASSLFGGGPYEQYF. The rearrangement uses TRBV27 and TRBJ2-7; the match to TRBD2 covers 7 bases. The CDR3 has 15 amino acids. V lost 1 base to trimming and J lost 2 bases; unmatched junction nucleotides: 5. CDR1 is MNHEY, CDR2 SMNVEV, per germline (reference sequence).

The chain is built from TRBV4-2 and TRBJ2-7; no reliable D call. Trimming cost V 1 base and J 1 base, with 14 bases left between them. The CDR3 has 16 amino acids. Germline assignment: CDR1 LGHNA and CDR2 YNFKEQ. The CDR3 coding sequence is TGTGCCAGCAGCCAAGGTTCCCGAACTGGGTCCTACGAGCAGTACTTC. Translated, it gives CASSQGSRTGSYEQYF.

V and J are TRBV10-3 and TRBJ2-1; D is ambiguous. The CDR3 is made up of 16 amino acids. Deletions cut 6 bases from V and 0 bases from J, with 15 bases between. The germline V gene encodes CDR1 ENHRY and CDR2 SYGVKD. CDR3 in DNA: TGTGCCATCAGAGCTTTGGCGGCCAGCTCCTACAATGAGCAGTTCTTC. Translated: CAIRALAASSYNEQFF.

This chain links TRBV18 with TRBJ1-1; 7 bases map to TRBD1. The CDR3 extends over 13 amino acids. CDR1 is KGHSH and CDR2 is LQKENI in the germline V gene. With V trimmed by 6 bases and J by 7 bases, 8 bases remained unmatched. The CDR3 DNA is TGTGCCAGCTCGCTCGACAGGGCTCGTGAAGCTTTCTTT. Its protein product is CASSLDRAREAFF.

The gene calls are TRBV30 and TRBJ2-2; D perhaps matches TRBD1 (6 bases). In germline, CDR1 is GTSNPN, CDR2 SVGIG (reference sequence). The CDR3 spans 13 residues. With 0 bases removed from V and 5 bases from J, the gap between germline ends came to 7 bases. The CDR3: CAWSVQGTGELFF. The CDR3 coding sequence is TGTGCCTGGAGTGTACAGGGAACCGGGGAGCTGTTTTTT.

The chain is built from TRBV6-5 and TRBJ2-7; 8 positions match TRBD1. Germline V gene lookup returns CDR1 MNHEY and CDR2 SVGAGI. V was clipped by 5 bases and J by 3 bases; unmatched bases: 6. The CDR3 length is 14 residues. The CDR3 nucleotides are TGTGCCAGCAGTACGCGGACAGGGATCTACGAGCAGTACTTC. Protein: CASSTRTGIYEQYF.

This clone showed up just once. The chain uses TRBV7-9 and TRBJ2-5; TRBD2 is a possible D gene (6 bases). Trimming pared 4 bases from V and 1 base from J, leaving 22 bases between. Germline V gene lookup returns CDR1 SEHNR and CDR2 FQNEAQ (reference sequence). The CDR3 is made up of 18 amino acids. In nucleotides, the CDR3 is TGTGCCAGCAGCTGGCACTTCCTGCGGGGAGGCCCCCAAGAGACCCAGTACTTC. Translated: CASSWHFLRGGPQETQYF.

J is TRBJ2-7 and V is TRBV29-1; 10 bases fit TRBD2. V shed 4 bases and J 5 bases; nucleotides not matched to a gene: 5. The CDR3 consists of 13 residues. Germline-derived CDR1 and CDR2 are SQVTM and ANQGSEA. CDR3 sequence reads: CSVAAGGSNEQYF. The CDR3 region has the DNA TGCAGCGTTGCAGCGGGAGGGTCCAACGAGCAGTACTTC.

V usage is TRBV5-6 and J usage is TRBJ1-1, with D hard to call. CDR1 is SGHDT, CDR2 YYEEEE, per germline. The length of the CDR3 is 16 residues. V lost 4 bases, J lost 0 bases, and 16 bases lay in between. CDR3 nucleotides: TGTGCCAGCAGCCCCATCGGCCAGATCATGAACACTGAAGCTTTCTTT. Translation: CASSPIGQIMNTEAFF.

V gene TRBV5-8 combines with J gene TRBJ1-4; D may be TRBD1 (6 bases). This CDR3 has 18 residues. Germline CDR1 reads SGHTS; CDR2 reads YDEGEE. The ends were cut back, 1 base at V and 2 bases at J, with 18 bases in the middle. This CDR3 reads CASSLWTETLLTNEKLFF. The DNA of the CDR3 is TGTGCCAGCAGCTTGTGGACAGAAACCCTTTTGACTAATGAAAAACTGTTTTTT.

The chain recombines TRBV6-1 with TRBJ1-1; D is perhaps TRBD1 (6 bases). Germline V lookup: CDR1 MNHNS, CDR2 SASEGT. The length of the CDR3 is 13 residues. The V and J ends lost 7 bases and 1 base respectively, with 10 bases between them. The CDR3 DNA reads as TGTGCCAGCACCGACAGGCCGAACACTGAAGCTTTCTTT. Translated: CASTDRPNTEAFF.

The genes are TRBV9 and TRBJ2-2; 10 bases are a match to TRBD2. The CDR3 extends over 16 amino acids. V shed 5 bases and J 3 bases; nucleotides not matched to a gene: 7. Germline CDR1 reads SGDLS; CDR2 reads YYNGEE. CDR3 sequence (DNA): TGTGCCAGCAGTTCTAGCGGGAGCAAGGACACCGGGGAGCTGTTTTTT. This encodes CASSSSGSKDTGELFF.